These T cell receptor beta chains were read from a single sample in a study of blood T cell repertoires in COVID-19. The table came from immunoSEQ multiplex PCR; TCRdb's copy has only in-frame clones and leaves some out. Of roughly 38,000 clones in the sample, about 76% were seen once. Sequencing was performed on peripheral blood. These receptors came from a man between 65 and 85 years old with COVID-19, enrolled during active disease. Each CDR3 is given with its conserved first and last residue. The D gene is left open where the match is weak. Only some rows state a clone size, as once, few, many or a class for expanded clones.

v_call	cdr3_length	d_call	j_call	clone_size	cdr3_nt	cdr3_aa
TRBV29-1	13	NA	TRBJ2-3	NA	TGCAGCATCTCGCAGGGTAATGGGGATACGCAGTATTTT	CSISQGNGDTQYF
TRBV5-1	13	NA	TRBJ2-5	NA	TGCGCCAGCAGCCCAACTAGCTTGGAGACCCAGTACTTC	CASSPTSLETQYF
TRBV19	14	NA	TRBJ2-7	once	TGTGCCAGTAGGCGGGACTTGAGCTCCTACGAGCAGTACTTC	CASRRDLSSYEQYF
TRBV5-4	13	TRBD2	TRBJ2-5	NA	TGTGCCAGCAGCTTCGGGGGGTCGCAGACCCAGTACTTC	CASSFGGSQTQYF
TRBV6-5	15	NA	TRBJ1-5	NA	TGTGCCAGCAGAGTTATTACAGAAGGCAATCAGCCCCAGCATTTT	CASRVITEGNQPQHF
TRBV4-1	14	NA	TRBJ2-3	NA	TGCGCCAGCAGCCCGTGGGGTAGCGGTGATACGCAGTATTTT	CASSPWGSGDTQYF
TRBV3-1/TRBV3-2	16	NA	TRBJ2-3	NA	TGTGCCAGCAGCCATCCCGCCGGGGTTTGGACAGATACGCAGTATTTT	CASSHPAGVWTDTQYF
TRBV11-2	15	NA	TRBJ1-5	once	TGTGCCAGCAGCAAGAACACCGGAGGGAATCAGCCCCAGCATTTT	CASSKNTGGNQPQHF
TRBV5-4	15	NA	TRBJ2-2	NA	TGTGCCAGCAGCTTGGTAGCCGGAGACACCGGGGAGCTGTTTTTT	CASSLVAGDTGELFF
TRBV5-1	12	NA	TRBJ2-3	NA	TGCGCCAGCAGCCGGGGGATCAATACGCAGTATTTT	CASSRGINTQYF
TRBV19	15	TRBD1	TRBJ1-5	NA	TGTGCCACCGCCTTTGGACAGGAAGCGAATCAGCCCCAGCATTTT	CATAFGQEANQPQHF
TRBV28	15	NA	TRBJ1-2	NA	TGTGCCAGCAGTCAGCTGACAGGCCCTCTCTATGGCTACACCTTC	CASSQLTGPLYGYTF
TRBV10-2	14	NA	TRBJ2-3	NA	TGCGCCAGCAGTGACAGCGGGAGCACAGATACGCAGTATTTT	CASSDSGSTDTQYF
TRBV7-2	16	TRBD1	TRBJ1-5	NA	TGTGCCAGCAGCCCCACCGGGACAGGGGTCGAAGTGCCCCAGCATTTT	CASSPTGTGVEVPQHF
TRBV25-1	14	NA	TRBJ2-7	NA	TGTGCCAGCAGTGAATGGATCAGGGTAAACGAGCAGTACTTC	CASSEWIRVNEQYF
TRBV7-9	12	NA	TRBJ1-1	NA	TGTGCCAGCAGCTTACAGGGTAATGAAGCTTTCTTT	CASSLQGNEAFF
TRBV19	13	NA	TRBJ1-1	NA	TGTGCCAGTAGTAGGGGGGGTCCCCCTGAAGCTTTCTTT	CASSRGGPPEAFF
TRBV18	14	NA	TRBJ2-7	NA	TGTGCCAGCTCCCGCGGGGCGGGAACCTACGAGCAGTACTTC	CASSRGAGTYEQYF
TRBV18	15	NA	TRBJ2-5	NA	TGTGCCAGCTCACCATATGCGGGACTCCAAGAGACCCAGTACTTC	CASSPYAGLQETQYF
TRBV5-1	14	NA	TRBJ1-1	NA	TGCGCCAGCAGCTTGGGGGGGCCGAACACTGAAGCTTTCTTT	CASSLGGPNTEAFF
TRBV6-5	14	TRBD2	TRBJ2-3	NA	TGTGCCAGCAGTTACGGCGGGAGTTCAGATACGCAGTATTTT	CASSYGGSSDTQYF
TRBV6-4	15	NA	TRBJ2-3	NA	TGTGCCAGCAGTGACCGAGGGAATCCCACAGATACGCAGTATTTT	CASSDRGNPTDTQYF
TRBV15	15	NA	TRBJ1-5	NA	TGTGCCACCAGCAGAGGGCAGTATAGCAATCAGCCCCAGCATTTT	CATSRGQYSNQPQHF
TRBV18	14	NA	TRBJ1-3	few	TGTGCCAGCTCACCAGTCAACTCTGGAAACACCATATATTTT	CASSPVNSGNTIYF
TRBV19	14	NA	TRBJ2-2	NA	TGTGCCAGTAGAGGGGGTTTTGACACCGGGGAGCTGTTTTTT	CASRGGFDTGELFF
TRBV2	14	TRBD1	TRBJ1-5	NA	TGTGCCAGCAGGTGGACAGGGACAAATCAGCCCCAGCATTTT	CASRWTGTNQPQHF
TRBV18	16	NA	TRBJ2-1	NA	TGTGCCAGCTCACCACCGCGACGCGGTGCCTACAATGAGCAGTTCTTC	CASSPPRRGAYNEQFF
TRBV5-4	18	TRBD1	TRBJ1-2	NA	TGTGCCAGCAGTTTGTCTCCAACCCATTACAGGGGGACTATGGGCTACACCTTC	CASSLSPTHYRGTMGYTF
TRBV10-2	13	NA	TRBJ2-3	NA	TGCGCCAGCAGTTCACAGGGATATCAAGCGCAGTATTTT	CASSSQGYQAQYF